Only a few counts were recorded for the clone carrying this T cell receptor beta chain. The antigen is unknown. A second roughly 6 to 12 cycle PCR used barcoded and J-beta primers. Tags on each cDNA molecule came from a template-switch adaptor with 12 random nucleotides. TCRdb ran MiXCR on the 5' RACE reads and lists one entry per CDR3 protein. The data contain some 1.4 million distinct CDR3 sequences, 35% to 45% of them seen just once; the ten biggest clones take up 7.9%. This sample is drawn from a study of blood T cells in healthy people across ages. Findings of the study overall: Diversity of TCR beta correlated strongly with naive T cell percentage. Not knowing donor CMV status may have confounded expanded clonotype changes.

CDR3 length equals 15 residues. Germline-derived CDR1 and CDR2 are ENHRY and SYGVKD. V lost 2 bases to trimming and J lost 2 bases; unmatched junction nucleotides: 3. The TCR comes from a woman aged 18 to 35 in good health. This chain joins TRBV10-3 and TRBJ1-5; 7 nucleotides align to TRBD1. Sequenced material: blood. In DNA, the CDR3 is TGTGCCATCAGTGAGGACAGGGCTGGCAATCAGCCCCAGCATTTT. The encoded protein is CAISEDRAGNQPQHF.